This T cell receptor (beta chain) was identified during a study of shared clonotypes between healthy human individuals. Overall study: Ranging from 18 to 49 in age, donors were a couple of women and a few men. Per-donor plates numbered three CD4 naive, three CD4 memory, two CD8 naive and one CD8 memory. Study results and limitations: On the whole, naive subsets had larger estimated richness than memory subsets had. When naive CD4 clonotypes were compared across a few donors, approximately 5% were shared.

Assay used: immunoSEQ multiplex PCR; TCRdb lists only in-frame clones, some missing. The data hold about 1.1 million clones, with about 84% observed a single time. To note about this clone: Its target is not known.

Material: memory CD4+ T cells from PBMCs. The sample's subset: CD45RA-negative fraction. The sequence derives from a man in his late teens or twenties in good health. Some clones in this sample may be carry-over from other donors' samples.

CDR3 bases: TGTGCCAGCAGCATGACTAGCGGGAGGCCGAGCTCCTACGAGCAGTACTTC. Amino acid sequence: CASSMTSGRPSSYEQYF. This rearrangement joins TRBV5-4 to TRBJ2-7; 13 nucleotides match TRBD2. Trimming cost V 4 bases and J 0 bases; bases outside gene matches: 7. Germline V lookup: CDR1 SGHNT, CDR2 YYREEE (reference sequence). The CDR3 has 17 residues.